Below, 25 T cell receptor beta chains from the same sample are listed, as sequenced in a study of cytomegalovirus exposure and HLA in healthy donors. Primers included in the PCR were 60 Vbeta and 13 Jbeta primers. This table comes from immunoSEQ multiplex PCR, and its TCRdb copy is limited to in-frame clones, with some not included. The sample carries over 200,000 clones, 75% to 90% recorded once. Sequenced input: PBMCs. The receptors here all came from a woman aged 18-29 years in good health and CMV-seronegative.

Of note for this clone: The junction departs from the called germline gene at one end, perhaps through a read error. The V call is TRBV27, the J call TRBJ2-7; 8 bases line up with TRBD2. Germline V gene sequence: CDR1 MNHEY, CDR2 SMNVEV (reference sequence). The CDR3 runs to 14 residues. CDR3: CASSLSAGGYEQYF. The CDR3 nucleotides are TGTGCCAGCAGCTTATCGGCGGGAGGCTACGAGCAGTACTTC.

This chain links TRBV6-5 with TRBJ2-5; tentatively, D is TRBD2 (7 bases). V dropped 5 bases and J dropped 4 bases, with 17 bases sitting between them. This CDR3 is built from 15 residues. Germline lookup yields CDR1 MNHEY and CDR2 SVGAGI. This CDR3 is CASSVTGGGIETQYF. The CDR3 DNA reads as TGTGCCAGCAGTGTGACAGGCGGGGGAATAGAGACCCAGTACTTC.

The chain recombines TRBV29-1 with TRBJ1-6; D is unclear. Trimming took 4 bases from V and 0 from J, leaving 4 bases between them. This CDR3 region has 13 residues. The germline gives CDR1 SQVTM, CDR2 ANQGSEA. The CDR3 bases are TGCAGCGTTGCGAGCTCCTATAATTCACCCCTCCACTTT. The encoded protein is CSVASSYNSPLHF.

This chain connects TRBV27 to TRBJ2-1; 11 bases line up with TRBD2. The CDR3 contains 16 residues. Losses at the gene ends were 2 bases for V and 4 bases for J; bases not matched to a gene: 4. CDR1 MNHEY and CDR2 SMNVEV come from the germline V gene (reference sequence). CDR3 in DNA: TGTGCCAGCAGTTTAAAGGGACTAGCGGTATACAATGAGCAGTTCTTC. This sequence encodes CASSLKGLAVYNEQFF.

V and J are TRBV27 and TRBJ2-2; 12 bases fit TRBD2. The trim removed 8 bases at V and 4 bases at J, leaving 5 bases unmatched. Germline V lookup: CDR1 MNHEY, CDR2 SMNVEV (reference sequence). The CDR3 length is 15 residues. The CDR3 region has the DNA TGTGCCAGCCTAGCGGGAGGGCTTAGCACCGGGGAGCTGTTTTTT. Translated: CASLAGGLSTGELFF.

A note on this clone: This sample also contains other DNA sequences that code for the same CDR3. The V and J genes are TRBV5-1 and TRBJ1-1, with D possibly being TRBD1 (6 bases). With 0 bases removed from V and 11 bases from J, the gap between germline ends came to 11 bases. The CDR3 sequence is 12 residues long. The germline V gene encodes CDR1 SGHRS and CDR2 YFSETQ. DNA for the CDR3: TGCGCCAGCAGCTTGGACAGGGTTAGGGCTTTCTTT. Protein product: CASSLDRVRAFF.

This clone has just a few counts. This chain uses TRBV30 with TRBJ1-3; D remains ambiguous. This CDR3 comprises 12 residues. The germline V and J ends were trimmed by 3 bases and 1 base, with 4 bases remaining between them. Germline-derived CDR1 and CDR2 are GTSNPN and SVGIG (reference sequence). The CDR3 nucleotides are TGTGCCTGGAGCCGTTCTGGAAACACCATATATTTT. It codes for CAWSRSGNTIYF.

The chain employs TRBV5-6 and TRBJ2-7; 8 bases match TRBD2. V dropped 3 bases and J dropped 5; count of bases not matched to a gene: 13. Per the germline V gene, CDR1 is SGHDT and CDR2 is YYEEEE. The CDR3 covers 16 residues. Here the CDR3 reads CASSSLGREGIDEQYF. CDR3 sequence (DNA): TGTGCCAGCAGCTCGCTGGGACGGGAGGGGATCGACGAGCAGTACTTC.

CDR3 region: CASSLGRQGSTGELFF. The CDR3, as DNA: TGTGCCAGCAGCTTGGGACGTCAGGGGTCCACCGGGGAGCTGTTTTTT. V gene TRBV5-4 combines with J gene TRBJ2-2; maybe TRBD1 (6 bases). The V end was cut by 0 bases, the J end by 4 bases, with 13 bases between. The CDR3 is 16 residues long. CDR1 SGHNT and CDR2 YYREEE come from the germline V gene (reference sequence).

The chain joins TRBV5-4 to TRBJ2-1; 9 bases agree with TRBD2. Trimming removed 2 bases from V and 9 bases from J; junction bases left unmatched: 12. Germline-derived CDR1 and CDR2 are SGHNT and YYREEE (reference sequence). There are 16 residues in the CDR3. The DNA of the CDR3 is TGTGCCAGCAGCTTATTATCGCCTAGCGGGATGGTTGAGCAGTTCTTC. Translated: CASSLLSPSGMVEQFF.

This chain joins TRBV4-3 and TRBJ2-2, with TRBD1 as a possible D gene (6 bases). Germline CDR1 LGHNA, CDR2 YSLEER. The V end lost 0 bases, the J end lost 3 bases, and 8 bases lay between the germline ends. This CDR3 contains 15 residues. The CDR3 DNA follows: TGCGCCAGCAGCCAAGACAGGGGCTACACCGGGGAGCTGTTTTTT. Protein product: CASSQDRGYTGELFF.

This chain connects TRBV6-1 to TRBJ1-2; 9 nucleotides agree with TRBD1. Germline V gene lookup returns CDR1 MNHNS and CDR2 SASEGT. Trimming removed 3 bases from V and 4 bases from J; junction bases left unmatched: 6. This CDR3 has 15 amino acids. The CDR3 is CASSDGTGKFYGYTF. CDR3 nucleotides: TGTGCCAGCAGTGATGGGACAGGGAAATTCTATGGCTACACCTTC.

Only one count was recorded for this clone. The rearrangement uses TRBV6-5 and TRBJ1-4; possibly TRBD1 for D (6 bases). The CDR3 length is 14 residues. Germline V lookup: CDR1 MNHEY, CDR2 SVGAGI. V was pared by 7 bases and J by 7 bases, with 16 bases between. For the CDR3, the DNA is TGTGCCAGCACCTCAGGGGTGGAAAGTGAAAAACTGTTTTTT. It codes for CASTSGVESEKLFF.

This rearrangement joins TRBV7-2 to TRBJ1-5; possible D gene TRBD1, 5 bases. Trimming pared 2 bases from V and 2 bases from J, leaving 13 bases between. The germline gives CDR1 SGHTA, CDR2 FQGNSA. CDR3 size: 16 residues. CDR3 residues: CASSLMVGAGNQPQHF. The CDR3 DNA follows: TGTGCCAGCAGCTTAATGGTAGGGGCAGGCAATCAGCCCCAGCATTTT.

This rearrangement joins TRBV6-5 to TRBJ2-7, with D tentatively TRBD2 (6 bases). The CDR3 runs to 16 residues. CDR1 and CDR2 from the germline V gene are MNHEY and SVGAGI. With 4 bases removed from V and 5 bases from J, the gap between germline ends came to 21 bases. As DNA, the CDR3 is TGTGCCAGCAGTTCCCTGCCGGACATCCCGGGGGACGAGCAGTACTTC. Its translation is CASSSLPDIPGDEQYF.

The V and J genes are TRBV5-5 and TRBJ1-2, with TRBD1 identical over 7 bases. The CDR3 length is 15 residues. Germline values: CDR1 SGHKS, CDR2 YYEKEE (reference sequence). V was pared by 7 bases and J by 5 bases, with 14 bases of the junction left unmatched. The DNA of the CDR3 is TGTGCCAGCGCAACTGGCGCAGGGGGGTTATATGGCTACACCTTC. Amino acid sequence: CASATGAGGLYGYTF.

The V call is TRBV4-3, the J call TRBJ1-3; D not certain. V was shortened by 0 bases and J by 3 bases, with 9 bases between the two germline ends. The germline gives CDR1 LGHNA, CDR2 YSLEER. CDR3 length: 15 residues. The CDR3 bases are TGCGCCAGCAGCCAAGATCATGCCTATGGAAACACCATATATTTT. As protein: CASSQDHAYGNTIYF.

The V call is TRBV7-3, the J call TRBJ2-3, with 9 bases lining up with TRBD2. J gave up 0 bases and V 7 bases, and 8 bases lay outside the gene matches. The germline V gene encodes CDR1 SGHTA and CDR2 FQGTGA. The CDR3 loop spans 16 amino acids. Here the CDR3 reads CASTSNSGGSTDTQYF. CDR3 DNA: TGTGCCAGCACCTCGAATAGCGGGGGAAGCACAGATACGCAGTATTTT.

The chain employs TRBV4-1 and TRBJ2-7, with D perhaps matching TRBD1 (5 bases). This CDR3 comprises 15 residues. Trimming cost V 0 bases and J 4 bases, with 13 bases left between them. Germline lookup yields CDR1 MGHRA and CDR2 YSYEKL. The CDR3, as DNA: TGCGCCAGCAGCCAAGATGGCTCTAAGGGGTACGAGCAGTACTTC. Encoded protein: CASSQDGSKGYEQYF.

The V call is TRBV5-1, the J call TRBJ2-3; D possibly corresponds to TRBD2 (6 bases). V shed 3 bases and J shed 2 bases, with 10 bases lying between them. This CDR3 region has 14 residues. Germline CDR1 is SGHRS and CDR2 is YFSETQ. The CDR3 sequence: CASSSSGDTDTQYF. CDR3 nucleotide sequence: TGCGCCAGCAGCTCTTCGGGGGACACAGATACGCAGTATTTT.

The chain uses TRBV13 and TRBJ2-7; weak D call: TRBD1 (5 bases). V was cut by 5 bases and J by 3 bases, with 14 bases left in between. From germline, CDR1 is PRHDT and CDR2 FYEKMQ (reference sequence). CDR3 size: 14 residues. CDR3 loop: CASSPRRQNYEQYF. CDR3 coding DNA: TGTGCCAGCAGCCCACGTAGACAGAACTACGAGCAGTACTTC.

The table lists this clone with a count of one. The chain combines TRBV13 with TRBJ1-4; 7 nucleotides line up with TRBD1. This CDR3 comprises 15 residues. V lost 5 bases to trimming and J lost 4 bases; unmatched junction nucleotides: 7. CDR1 and CDR2 from the germline V gene are PRHDT and FYEKMQ (reference sequence). The CDR3 DNA is TGTGCCAGCAGCGCTCGGACAGGAGGTAATGAAAAACTGTTTTTT. This translates into CASSARTGGNEKLFF.

The chain is built from TRBV6-5 and TRBJ2-2; D is perhaps TRBD1 (6 bases). The CDR3 spans 15 residues. Looked up from germline, CDR1 is MNHEY and CDR2 is SVGAGI. The V end was cut by 2 bases, the J end by 1 base, with 8 bases between. CDR3 DNA sequence: TGTGCCAGCAGTTACCAGGGGAAGAACACCGGGGAGCTGTTTTTT. Residues: CASSYQGKNTGELFF.

The chain recombines TRBV15 with TRBJ1-5, with D perhaps matching TRBD1 (6 bases). The CDR3 spans 16 residues. Germline assignment: CDR1 LNHNV and CDR2 YYDKDF (reference sequence). Trimming stripped 0 bases from V and 5 bases from J, with 14 bases between. CDR3 sequence reads: CATSRDGQGWDQPQHF. The DNA of the CDR3 is TGTGCCACCAGCAGAGATGGGCAGGGGTGGGATCAGCCCCAGCATTTT. Full variable domain (outside the CDR3, taken from reference TRBV15 and TRBJ1-5): DAMVIQNPRYQVTQFGKPVTLSCSQTLNHNVMYWYQQKSSQAPKLLFHYYDKDFNNEADTPDNFQSRRPNTSFCFLDIRSPGLGDTAMYLCATSRDGQGWDQPQHFGDGTRLSIL.

The rearrangement uses TRBV5-1 and TRBJ2-7, with TRBD2 identical over 9 bases. This CDR3 has 14 residues. V lost 4 bases, J lost 0 bases, and 2 bases stayed unmatched. Germline-derived CDR1 and CDR2 are SGHRS and YFSETQ. CDR3 sequence: CASSASGNSYEQYF. The CDR3, as DNA: TGCGCCAGCAGCGCTAGCGGGAACTCCTACGAGCAGTACTTC.